A single sample is the source of the 14 T cell receptor beta chains below, sequenced in a study of blood T cells in healthy people across ages. The use of a sample-barcoded 5' primer and a J-beta primer mix characterized a second PCR of roughly 7 to 11 cycles. MiXCR, run by TCRdb on the 5' RACE reads, gives a single entry per CDR3 protein. Of over a million distinct CDR3 sequences in the sample, around 59% were seen once. Material for sequencing was blood. The receptors were gathered from a man aged 18 to 29 in good health.

Only a few counts were recorded for this clonotype. The chain has TRBV5-1 and TRBJ1-2, with 9 bases matching TRBD1. The CDR3 contains 15 residues. Germline loops: CDR1 SGHRS, CDR2 YFSETQ. V was pared by 4 bases and J by 10 bases, with 14 bases of the junction left unmatched. CDR3 sequence reads: CASSPAQGQGEDYTF. The CDR3 coding sequence is TGCGCCAGCAGCCCAGCGCAGGGACAGGGTGAAGACTACACCTTC.

The chain employs TRBV10-3 and TRBJ2-7; D possibly corresponds to TRBD2 (6 bases). V was trimmed by 6 bases and J by 1 base, leaving 10 bases between them. The germline V gene has CDR1 ENHRY and CDR2 SYGVKD. CDR3 length equals 13 residues. The CDR3 protein is CAIRGLRSYEQYF. The CDR3 nucleotides read TGTGCCATCAGGGGACTTCGATCCTACGAGCAGTACTTC.

This clonotype was seen more than once but under ten times. The chain carries TRBV4-1 and TRBJ1-2; 9 bases map to TRBD1. V lost 4 bases, J lost 6 bases, and 6 bases stayed unmatched. The CDR3 is 14 amino acids. The germline CDR1 and CDR2 sequences are MGHRA and YSYEKL. The CDR3 loop is CASSLEQGADGYTF. The CDR3 bases are TGCGCCAGCAGCCTAGAACAGGGGGCCGATGGCTACACCTTC.

The chain uses TRBV5-4 and TRBJ2-4, with D possibly TRBD2 on 5 matching bases. CDR1 and CDR2 (germline): SGHNT, YYREEE (reference sequence). The CDR3 loop spans 14 amino acids. V dropped 0 bases and J dropped 13 bases, with 17 bases sitting between them. This CDR3 reads CASSLGGSSWEQYF. CDR3 DNA: TGTGCCAGCAGCTTGGGCGGTTCTTCGTGGGAGCAGTACTTC.

The gene calls are TRBV6-2 or TRBV6-3 and TRBJ2-1, with D possibly TRBD2 on 7 matching bases. CDR1 is MNHEY, CDR2 SVGEGT, per germline. The CDR3 covers 14 residues. Trimming shortened V by 8 bases and J by 5 bases, and 16 bases separated the two germline ends. CDR3 bases: TGTGCCAGCGTCGACGGGGGGCTTAACAATGAGCAGTTCTTC. Residues: CASVDGGLNNEQFF.

The chain combines TRBV6-2 or TRBV6-3 with TRBJ1-2; weak D call: TRBD1 (5 bases). The CDR3 has 16 residues. The V and J ends lost 2 bases and 3 bases respectively, with 16 bases between them. CDR1 and CDR2 from the germline V gene are MNHEY and SVGEGT. The DNA for the CDR3 is TGTGCCAGCAGTTACCCCTTTCCAGGGACCTACTATGGCTACACCTTC. It codes for CASSYPFPGTYYGYTF.

In its sample, this clonotype was seen many times. This sequence joins TRBV10-3 and TRBJ2-7; D unclear. The germline CDR1 and CDR2 sequences are ENHRY and SYGVKD. V was clipped by 0 bases and J by 2 bases, with 5 bases between them. This CDR3 has 13 amino acids. This CDR3 reads CAISESNPYEQYF. CDR3 nucleotide sequence: TGTGCCATCAGTGAGTCGAACCCCTACGAGCAGTACTTC.

V usage is TRBV15 and J usage is TRBJ2-3; no clear D gene. This CDR3 comprises 14 residues. Trimming shortened V by 0 bases and J by 2 bases, and 6 bases separated the two germline ends. The germline CDR1 and CDR2 sequences are LNHNV and YYDKDF (reference sequence). In DNA, the CDR3 is TGTGCCACCAGCAGAGACAGGAACACAGATACGCAGTATTTT. Translation gives CATSRDRNTDTQYF.

This chain links TRBV6-2 or TRBV6-3 with TRBJ2-5; the D call may be TRBD1 or TRBD2 (6 bases each). The CDR3 is made up of 13 amino acids. V lost 10 bases to trimming and J lost 2 bases, with 14 bases between them. Germline values: CDR1 MNHEY, CDR2 SVGEGT. The CDR3 DNA sequence: TGTGCCACAGAAGGGGGGTTACAAGAGACCCAGTACTTC. It specifies CATEGGLQETQYF.

The chain is built from TRBV6-6 and TRBJ1-6, with D uncertain. This CDR3 has 16 residues. The V gene lost 6 bases and the J gene lost 5 bases, with 17 bases spanning the gap. CDR1 and CDR2 from the germline V gene are MNHNY and SVGAGI (reference sequence). CDR3 bases: TGTGCCAGCAGGCCTCTGACGGCCCGACATAATTCACCCCTCCACTTT. Translated, it gives CASRPLTARHNSPLHF.

The CDR3 coding sequence is TGTGCCAGCAGTGAGATTAAGGGAAACAATGAGCAGTTCTTC. Translating gives CASSEIKGNNEQFF. The chain has TRBV2 and TRBJ2-1; D is undetermined. This CDR3 is built from 14 residues. V lost 3 bases and J 5 bases, leaving 11 bases between the germline ends. CDR1 is SNHLY and CDR2 is FYNNEI in the germline V gene.

The chain links TRBV4-1 to TRBJ2-3; perhaps D is TRBD1 or TRBD2 (5 bases each). The CDR3 runs to 17 residues. Germline CDR1 reads MGHRA; CDR2 reads YSYEKL. V lost 4 bases, J lost 4 bases, and 21 bases lay in between. The CDR3 here is CASSLRPGPSHADTQYF. CDR3 DNA: TGCGCCAGCAGCCTCCGGCCGGGACCCTCTCACGCAGATACGCAGTATTTT.

The chain uses TRBV21-1 and TRBJ2-7; the DNA was not compared with TRBD1, the D call given in the table. TRBV21-1 is designated a pseudogene. The CDR3 spans 19 residues. CDR3 region: CASSNSPGQIQLGSYEQYF. CDR3 nucleotide sequence: TGTGCCAGCAGCAATTCCCCGGGACAGATACAACTCGGATCCTACGAGCAGTACTTC.

The J gene is TRBJ2-7, the V gene TRBV7-9; 10 nucleotides agree with TRBD2. CDR3 length: 20 amino acids. Germline V gene data show CDR1 as SEHNR and CDR2 as FQNEAQ (reference sequence). With V trimmed by 4 bases and J by 6 bases, 24 bases remained unmatched. CDR3 nucleotides: TGTGCCAGCAGCTCTAGAGGGACCTGGACTAGCGGCCTAGAGCGATTCGAGCAGTACTTC. Its protein is CASSSRGTWTSGLERFEQYF.